One T cell receptor (beta chain) is described in this entry. Its matching antigen is unknown. This specimen belongs to a study of cytomegalovirus exposure and HLA in healthy donors. The overall study: Genotyping of 400 or so donors showed that around 86% belonged to the Caucasian-associated ancestry cluster. Broader study findings: Exclusion applied to some V segments, including TRBV6-2 and TRBV6-3, as they were indistinguishable.

The PCR used 60 Vbeta and 13 Jbeta primers. TCRdb's copy holds only in-frame clones and misses some; the assay was immunoSEQ multiplex PCR. The sample lists about 160,000 clones; around four fifths were seen once. Germline CDR1 reads MNHEY; CDR2 reads SMNVEV (reference sequence). This CDR3 is 14 amino acids long. The germline V and J ends were trimmed by 5 bases and 0 bases, with 8 bases remaining between them. Material for sequencing was PBMCs. The receptor was isolated from a woman between 50 and 59 years old in good health and CMV-seronegative. J is TRBJ1-5 and V is TRBV27; D uncertain. CDR3 residues: CASSVQSSNQPQHF. CDR3 coding DNA: TGTGCCAGCAGTGTACAGAGTAGCAATCAGCCCCAGCATTTT.